A selection of T cell receptor beta chains follows, all from one sample in a study of human T cells and chemical hapten exposure. TCRdb used MiXCR to reprocess the RACE reads, holding one entry per CDR3 protein. The table records roughly 130,000 distinct CDR3 sequences, approximately 9.5% of them present only once. The material sequenced was whole blood. These receptors all stem from a male donor in good health. Some clones in this sample may be carry-over from other donors' samples. The CDR3 runs from the conserved cysteine through the conserved F or W. The size of a clone is reported for some rows only, either as once, few or many, or as a class for expanded clones.

TRBJ2-1 TRBV20-1 . CSARDRQAGGREQFF
TRBJ1-5 TRBV6-2/TRBV6-3 few CASSYSQGQNSNQPQHF
TRBJ1-6 TRBV6-1 few CASSVSGPYNSPLHF
TRBJ1-3 TRBV7-8 many CASSDRDRGWYF
TRBJ2-7 TRBV6-2/TRBV6-3 . CASSRGQHSYEQYF
TRBJ2-7 TRBV25-1 many CASSESGSYEQYF
TRBJ1-1 TRBV14 many CASSQTGTGGMNTEAFF
TRBJ1-5 TRBV12-3/TRBV12-4 few CASSPETGLKPQHF
TRBJ1-5 TRBV5-1 . CASSLDGTGGQPQHF
TRBJ2-7 TRBV6-1 . CASSEEPHYEQYF
TRBJ1-5 TRBV12-3/TRBV12-4 . CASSFKGVATFHSNQPQHF
TRBJ1-3 TRBV14 many CASSQDLPGGNTIYF
TRBJ2-7 TRBV18 few CASSRDRASSYEQYF
TRBJ2-7 TRBV29-1 many CSAVSGVSSYEQYF
TRBJ2-1 TRBV6-1 many CASSEGRYNEQFF
TRBJ2-7 TRBV3-1 . CASSQEQELAYEQYF
TRBJ2-2 TRBV29-1 . CSVEDHGALNTGELFF
TRBJ2-5 TRBV14 few CASSERLAEETQYF
TRBJ1-2 TRBV12-3/TRBV12-4 few CASSFAGDGYTF
TRBJ2-1 TRBV7-8 . CASSSLSKNNEQSF
TRBJ1-3 TRBV5-5 many CASSLPGTDGNTIYF
TRBJ1-5 TRBV29-1 . CGVAQGRNQPQHF